This is a list of T cell receptor beta chains from one sample in a study of T-cell memory formation after mild COVID-19. TCRdb passed the 5' RACE reads through MiXCR, listing each CDR3 protein once. The sample has hundreds of thousands of distinct CDR3 sequences; 25% to 30% are singletons. What was sequenced was PBMCs or a T cell subset sorted from them (not recorded which). The receptors were gathered from an adult woman who had mild COVID-19 (a few samples of this study predate the infection). Cell type and time point are not known. Each CDR3 is given with its conserved first and last residue. D genes are given only for firm matches. Size is omitted from some rows. Given values are once, few, many or a class for expanded clones.

V: TRBV24-1; size: -; D: TRBD1; J: TRBJ2-5; DNA: TGTGCCACCAGTGATTTAGGGGACAGCCAAGAGACCCAGTACTTC; CDR3: CATSDLGDSQETQYF
V: TRBV5-1; size: -; D: -; J: TRBJ2-2; DNA: TGCGCCAGCAGCCCCCGGGACCTCCCGGCTGGGGAGCTGTTTTTT; CDR3: CASSPRDLPAGELFF
V: TRBV7-9; size: many; D: -; J: TRBJ2-7; DNA: TGTGCCAGCAGTAGGGGAAGCTCCTACGAGCAGTACTTC; CDR3: CASSRGSSYEQYF
V: TRBV20-1; size: few; D: TRBD2; J: TRBJ2-1; DNA: TGCAGTGCTTCTCGGACTAGCGGGAGGATTAGAAATGAGCAGTTCTTC; CDR3: CSASRTSGRIRNEQFF
V: TRBV3-1; size: -; D: -; J: TRBJ2-5; DNA: TGTGCCAGCAGCCAAGCACAGGGTAGAGAGACCCAGTACTTC; CDR3: CASSQAQGRETQYF
V: TRBV19; size: few; D: -; J: TRBJ1-1; DNA: TGTGCCAGTAGTTATGCCGGGGTAATGAACACTGAAGCTTTCTTT; CDR3: CASSYAGVMNTEAFF
V: TRBV5-1; size: -; D: -; J: TRBJ2-7; DNA: TGCGCCAGCACCACCCCCGTGGAGGGCGAGCAGTACTTC; CDR3: CASTTPVEGEQYF
V: TRBV6-2/TRBV6-3; size: few; D: TRBD2; J: TRBJ2-1; DNA: TGTGCCAGCACCCCATATCAAGCGGGAGCGAGTGAGCAGTTCTTC; CDR3: CASTPYQAGASEQFF
V: TRBV5-1; size: -; D: -; J: TRBJ2-3; DNA: TGCGCCAGCAGCTTGGAGGCGGGCACAGATACGCAGTATTTT; CDR3: CASSLEAGTDTQYF
V: TRBV15; size: -; D: TRBD2; J: TRBJ2-3; DNA: TGTGCCACCAGCAGAGGGGGTGGGGGGGCAGATACGCAGTATTTT; CDR3: CATSRGGGGADTQYF
V: TRBV9; size: -; D: TRBD2; J: TRBJ2-1; DNA: TGTGCCAGCAGCGATAGCGGGAGGGCCGGCAATGAGCAGTTCTTC; CDR3: CASSDSGRAGNEQFF
V: TRBV6-1; size: few; D: TRBD2; J: TRBJ2-2; DNA: TGTGCCAGCAGCCCCTCTAGCGGGGGGTTCCCCGGGGAGCTGTTTTTT; CDR3: CASSPSSGGFPGELFF
V: TRBV30; size: -; D: -; J: TRBJ2-2; DNA: TGTGCCTGGACGGCTTTGAACACCGGGGAGCTGTTTTTT; CDR3: CAWTALNTGELFF
V: TRBV12-3/TRBV12-4; size: few; D: TRBD2; J: TRBJ2-1; DNA: TGTGCCAGCAGTCCGAGACTAGCTCCTAGAAACAATGAGCAGTTCTTC; CDR3: CASSPRLAPRNNEQFF
V: TRBV7-2; size: -; D: TRBD2; J: TRBJ2-7; DNA: TGTGCCAGCAGCCCCCAGCGGGAGTCCCACGAGCAGTACTTC; CDR3: CASSPQRESHEQYF
V: TRBV6-6; size: -; D: -; J: TRBJ1-1; DNA: TGTGCCAGCAGTTACGGCCCAACGGGTTTTACTGAAGCTTTCTTT; CDR3: CASSYGPTGFTEAFF
V: TRBV4-1; size: -; D: -; J: TRBJ1-2; DNA: TGCGCCAGCAGCCCGTTCGTTAACTATGGCTACACCTTC; CDR3: CASSPFVNYGYTF